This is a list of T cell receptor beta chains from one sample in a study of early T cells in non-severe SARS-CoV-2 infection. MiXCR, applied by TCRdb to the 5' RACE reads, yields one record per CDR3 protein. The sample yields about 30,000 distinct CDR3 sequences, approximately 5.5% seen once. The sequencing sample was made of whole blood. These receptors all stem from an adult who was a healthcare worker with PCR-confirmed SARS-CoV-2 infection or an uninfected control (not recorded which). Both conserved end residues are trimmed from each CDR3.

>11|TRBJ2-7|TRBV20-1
SAEWPEFDEQY
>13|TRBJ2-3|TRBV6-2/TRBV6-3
AAASGRTDTDTQY
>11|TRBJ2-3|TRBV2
ASSEGRGDTQY
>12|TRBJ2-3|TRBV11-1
ASSSDPLLGTQY
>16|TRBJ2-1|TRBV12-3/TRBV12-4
ASSLTLLAGEPYNEQF
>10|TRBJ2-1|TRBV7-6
ASSQDRVEQF
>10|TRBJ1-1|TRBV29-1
SAGQEGTEAF
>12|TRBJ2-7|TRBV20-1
SARAGLVFYEQY
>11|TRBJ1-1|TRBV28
ASSQFRDGKAF
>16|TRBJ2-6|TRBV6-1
ASSEAVLGGSGANVLT
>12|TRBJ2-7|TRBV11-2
ASSTGTLTYEQY
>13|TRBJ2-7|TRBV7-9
ASSFRTGMSQEQY
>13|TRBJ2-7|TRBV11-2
ASSPRPGLAYEQY
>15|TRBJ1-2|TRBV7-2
ASSEGLEGLFNYGYT
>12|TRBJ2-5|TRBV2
ASSDQSSGRTQY
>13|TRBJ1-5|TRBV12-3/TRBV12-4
ASSPPGGVNQPQH
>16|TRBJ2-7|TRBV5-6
ASSLDPGGARSSYEQY
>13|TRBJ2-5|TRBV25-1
APISSGSVQETQY
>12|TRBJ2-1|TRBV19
ASTASGNYNEQF
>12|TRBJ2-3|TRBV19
ASRRTGRTDTQY
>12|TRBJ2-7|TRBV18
ASSPRTSPDEQY
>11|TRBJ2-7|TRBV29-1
SVRTSGSYEQY
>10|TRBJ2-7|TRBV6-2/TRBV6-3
ASVTLAGEQY
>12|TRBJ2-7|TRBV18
ASSYSGSGVEQY
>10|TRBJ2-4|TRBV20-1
RAGESKNIQY